This T cell receptor (beta chain) is from a study of T cell responses to AZD1222 COVID-19 vaccine. V shed 6 bases and J shed 0 bases, with 11 bases lying between them. Germline CDR1 and CDR2: SEHNR and FQNEAQ (reference sequence). This CDR3 comprises 14 residues. Regarding the study as a whole: Females made up more of the donors, who were largely white British, and clonal diversity may have come out too low. Receipt of two AZD1222 doses was followed by a rise in Spike-specific TCR breadth and depth.

Method: immunoSEQ multiplex PCR; TCRdb's copy keeps in-frame clones and lacks some. The sample includes about 75,000 clones, 88% of them seen just once. This clone was seen repeatedly, ten times or more. Its antigen is unknown. The receptor was isolated from an adult who received the MenACWY meningococcal vaccine as a control. The specimen comprised peripheral blood, sampled 28 days after the second dose of the MenACWY control vaccine. The rearrangement uses TRBV7-9 and TRBJ1-1, with a tentative D call TRBD1 (5 bases). DNA of the CDR3: TGTGCCAGCAGTTCAGACAGCTTGAACACTGAAGCTTTCTTT. Translated: CASSSDSLNTEAFF.